The 16 T cell receptor beta chains reported below all come from one sample, sequenced in a study of vaccination and CD4 T cells after COVID-19 (dated by TCRdb to between 2021 and 2023). The meaning of the sample's treatment or condition label: approximately 9-day PBMC culture with coronavirus spike peptide pools or control peptides (ViraFEST assay). The method behind the library was PCR. TCRdb records Illumina iSeq 100 as the sequencer. TCR sequencing of DNA from cultured CD4+ T cells used the Oncomine TCR Beta short-read assay at the Johns Hopkins FTIC core. Through fastp at Q25 and MiXCR, TCRdb rebuilt clones from the public reads, retaining in-frame beta chains. Rows matching on CDR3 protein sequence are summarized as one entry with the most common DNA and genes. The sample yields over 15,000 distinct CDR3 sequences; roughly 51% were counted once. In total, the top ten clones hold 30% to 35% of the sample.

For these receptors, no antigen is known. The specimen comprised cultured CD4+ T cells from blood, sampled after SARS-CoV-2 vaccination. Every receptor here comes from a human donor with COVID-19.

The V call is TRBV14, the J call TRBJ1-2; D unclear. Per germline, CDR1 SGHDN and CDR2 FVKESK. The length of the CDR3 is 13 residues. The V end lost 0 bases, the J end lost 6 bases, and 8 bases lay between the germline ends. The CDR3 nucleotides read TGTGCCAGCAGCCAAGATTACTCCCATGGCTACACCTTC. It is translated as CASSQDYSHGYTF.

This clonotype is a singleton in its sample. The gene calls are TRBV20-1 and TRBJ2-2; D is ambiguous. Germline CDR1 and CDR2: DFQATT and SNEGSKA (reference sequence). CDR3 length: 14 residues. Trimming took off 1 base at V and 3 bases at J, with 9 bases between the two ends. CDR3 nucleotide sequence: TGCAGTGCTAGAGGCGAGGTAGACACCGGGGAGCTGTTTTTT. Encoded protein: CSARGEVDTGELFF.

This chain joins TRBV24-1 and TRBJ1-2; D unresolved. The CDR3 contains 11 residues. V was clipped by 5 bases and J by 4 bases, with 4 bases between them. CDR1 is KGHDR, CDR2 SFDVKD, per germline. The CDR3 here is CATSGIYGYTF. DNA for the CDR3: TGTGCCACCAGTGGAATCTATGGCTACACCTTC.

The chain carries TRBV20-1 and TRBJ1-5; 10 bases are shared with TRBD1. Per the germline V gene, CDR1 is DFQATT and CDR2 is SNEGSKA (reference sequence). The V and J ends lost 7 bases and 3 bases, in that order; junction bases with no gene match: 6. The CDR3 loop spans 14 amino acids. The CDR3 region has the DNA TGCAGTGTTCGGACAGGGGGATACAATCAGCCCCAGCATTTT. It translates to CSVRTGGYNQPQHF.

This clonotype occurred a few times. V and J are TRBV20-1 and TRBJ2-5; weak D call: TRBD1 (5 bases). Trimming left V 6 bases short and J 1 base short, with 6 bases between. Germline CDR1 DFQATT, CDR2 SNEGSKA (reference sequence). This CDR3 spans 11 amino acids. CDR3 loop: CSATGQETQYF. The CDR3 bases are TGCAGTGCCACAGGCCAAGAGACCCAGTACTTC.

The chain recombines TRBV2 with TRBJ2-1; perhaps D is TRBD1 or TRBD2 (5 bases each). V was cut by 7 bases and J by 6 bases, with 16 bases left in between. CDR1 and CDR2 from the germline V gene are SNHLY and FYNNEI. The CDR3 is made up of 14 amino acids. The CDR3 bases are TGTGCCAGCAAGGGGCAGAGGGAACTCAATGAGCAGTTCTTC. Translated, it gives CASKGQRELNEQFF.

The chain recombines TRBV6-5 with TRBJ2-7; TRBD1 matches 8 bases. V was clipped by 4 bases and J by 4 bases; unmatched bases: 6. There are 14 residues in the CDR3. The germline gives CDR1 MNHEY, CDR2 SVGAGI. The CDR3 bases are TGTGCCAGCAGTTCCGGGACAGGCCTTTACGAGCAGTACTTC. It specifies CASSSGTGLYEQYF.

V usage is TRBV6-2 or TRBV6-3 and J usage is TRBJ2-3; no clear D. The CDR3 has 11 residues. With 5 bases removed from V and 8 bases from J, the gap between germline ends came to 8 bases. Germline CDR1 and CDR2: MNHEY and SVGEGT. DNA of the CDR3: TGTGCCAGCAGTATGTCCGCTACGCAGTATTTT. Its translation is CASSMSATQYF.

The rearrangement links TRBV5-6 to TRBJ1-2; D unclear. With 0 bases removed from V and 3 bases from J, the gap between germline ends came to 6 bases. Germline CDR1 and CDR2: SGHDT and YYEEEE. The CDR3 runs to 13 residues. The CDR3 bases are TGTGCCAGCAGCTTGGTGGCAGACTATGGCTACACCTTC. Translating gives CASSLVADYGYTF.

J is TRBJ2-5 and V is TRBV5-4, with 7 bases matching TRBD1. Germline-derived CDR1 and CDR2 are SGHNT and YYREEE (reference sequence). This CDR3 has 15 residues. V lost 6 bases and J lost 5; bases outside the gene matches: 13. The CDR3 DNA sequence: TGTGCCAGCACCTCCCTGGGGGACAGAAGCGAGACCCAGTACTTC. Its translation: CASTSLGDRSETQYF.

This clonotype has more than one count but fewer than ten. The V and J genes are TRBV7-2 and TRBJ2-5, with a tentative D call TRBD1 (7 bases). This CDR3 comprises 15 residues. The germline gives CDR1 SGHTA, CDR2 FQGNSA. Trimming removed 2 bases at V and 1 base at J, with 11 bases between. As DNA, the CDR3 is TGTGCCAGCAGCTTAAACAGGGGAGGCCAAGAGACCCAGTACTTC. Protein: CASSLNRGGQETQYF.

V gene TRBV12-3 or TRBV12-4 combines with J gene TRBJ1-6; 7 nucleotides line up with TRBD1. The CDR3 runs 14 residues. Trimming at V came to 3 bases and at J to 6 bases, leaving 2 bases not matched to a gene. The CDR3: CASSFNRGNSPLHF. CDR3 sequence (DNA): TGTGCCAGCAGTTTCAACAGGGGTAATTCACCCCTCCACTTT.

The chain recombines TRBV7-9 with TRBJ1-5; TRBD1 agrees at 9 bases. With 5 bases clipped from V and 7 bases from J, the junction kept 6 bases outside the gene matches. This CDR3 region has 14 residues. Germline CDR1 is SEHNR and CDR2 is FQNEAQ (reference sequence). The CDR3 loop reads CASSDRGSAQPQHF. The CDR3 DNA reads as TGTGCCAGCAGCGACAGGGGGAGTGCCCAGCCCCAGCATTTT. The full variable domain, its missing parts supplied by reference TRBV7-9 and TRBJ1-5, is DTGVSQNPRHKITKRGQNVTFRCDPISEHNRLYWYRQTLGQGPEFLTYFQNEAQLEKSRLLSDRFSAERPKGSFSTLEIQRTEQGDSAMYLCASSDRGSAQPQHFGDGTRLSIL.

V gene TRBV6-2 or TRBV6-3 combines with J gene TRBJ2-5; 10 bases align to TRBD1. Trimming took 5 bases from V and 4 from J; bases not matched to a gene: 4. This CDR3 is built from 14 residues. The germline V gene has CDR1 MNHEY and CDR2 SVGEGT. In nucleotides, the CDR3 is TGTGCCAGCAGTCGACAGGGGGCGTTAGAGACCCAGTACTTC. This translates into CASSRQGALETQYF.

This clonotype was counted only a few times. The V and J genes are TRBV6-1 and TRBJ1-5, with 9 bases fitting TRBD1. The trim removed 5 bases at V and 3 bases at J, leaving 11 bases unmatched. This CDR3 region has 17 residues. Germline V gives CDR1 MNHNS, CDR2 SASEGT. The CDR3 is CASSPRTGAFFNQPQHF. In DNA form, the CDR3 reads TGTGCCAGCAGTCCCCGGACAGGGGCTTTCTTCAATCAGCCCCAGCATTTT.

This clonotype has only a few counts. The chain is built from TRBV6-1 and TRBJ2-7; D is uncertain. V lost 7 bases and J 9 bases, leaving 13 bases between the germline ends. The CDR3 length is 11 residues. Germline CDR1 reads MNHNS; CDR2 reads SASEGT. CDR3 region: CASKSVIGQYF. CDR3 nucleotides: TGTGCCAGCAAGAGCGTTATCGGGCAGTACTTC.